These 10 T cell receptor beta chains were all obtained from the same sample, sequenced in a study of cytomegalovirus exposure and HLA in healthy donors (dated by TCRdb to the late 2010s). Library preparation was by the immunoSEQ multiplex PCR assay. A mixture of 60 forward primers for TCR Vbeta segments and 13 reverse primers for TCR Jbeta segments was used in the multiplex PCR. The immuneACCESS repertoire file appears here via TCRdb, limited to in-frame rearrangements. These files lack a portion of the clones; in checked studies, under half of the deficit traces to unresolved V genes, and the cause of the others is not known. In all, the sample holds fewer than 110,000 clones, and roughly 71% of those were seen once. About 10% of the sample is held by the ten biggest clonotypes. The specimen sequenced was PBMCs. All receptors derive from a man between 45 and 60 years old in good health and CMV-seronegative.

The chain combines TRBV7-3 with TRBJ2-5; 9 bases agree with TRBD2. Germline trimming cut 5 bases from V and 2 bases from J; bases unmatched to any gene: 6. In germline, CDR1 is SGHTA, CDR2 FQGTGA. This CDR3 contains 15 residues. The CDR3 sequence is CASSERGGAQETQYF. CDR3 nucleotide sequence: TGTGCCAGCAGCGAGCGCGGGGGGGCTCAAGAGACCCAGTACTTC. Using reference TRBV7-3 and TRBJ2-5 for the parts outside the CDR3, the full variable domain is GAGVSQTPSNKVTEKGKYVELRCDPISGHTALYWYRQSLGQGPEFLIYFQGTGAADDSGLPNDRFFAVRPEGSVSTLKIQRTERGDSAVYLCASSERGGAQETQYFGPGTRLLVL.

The V gene is TRBV5-5, the J gene TRBJ2-5; 9 nucleotides match TRBD1. Trimming took 4 bases from V and 7 from J; bases not matched to a gene: 17. The CDR3 runs 17 residues. The germline CDR1 and CDR2 sequences are SGHKS and YYEKEE (reference sequence). The CDR3 protein is CASSVGSGTGFVWTQYF. The CDR3 region has the DNA TGTGCCAGCAGCGTTGGGAGCGGGACAGGGTTTGTTTGGACCCAGTACTTC.

The rearrangement links TRBV7-8 to TRBJ1-5; the match to TRBD1 covers 11 bases. The CDR3 totals 15 residues. Germline CDR1 SGHVS, CDR2 FQNEAQ. V lost 5 bases, J lost 4 bases, and 4 bases stayed unmatched. The CDR3 loop is CASSTGTGGNQPQHF. CDR3 nucleotides: TGTGCCAGCAGCACCGGGACAGGGGGAAATCAGCCCCAGCATTTT.

The V gene is TRBV7-6, the J gene TRBJ2-7, with a possible D match to TRBD1 (5 bases). Germline V CDR1 and CDR2: SGHVS, FNYEAQ. The CDR3 sequence is 14 residues long. V lost 5 bases and J lost 2, with 13 bases in between. CDR3 loop: CASSKTVVTYEQYF. The CDR3 DNA is TGTGCCAGCAGCAAGACAGTCGTAACCTACGAGCAGTACTTC.

The chain has TRBV30 and TRBJ1-3; no clear D gene. Germline V gene lookup returns CDR1 GTSNPN and CDR2 SVGIG (reference sequence). The V end lost 3 bases, the J end lost 3 bases, and 12 bases lay between the germline ends. This CDR3 is built from 14 residues. CDR3 in amino acids: CAWRADRSGNTIYF. CDR3 bases: TGTGCCTGGAGGGCGGATAGGAGTGGAAACACCATATATTTT.

This chain joins TRBV4-2 and TRBJ2-1, with D perhaps matching TRBD2 (5 bases). V lost 3 bases, J lost 6 bases, and 21 bases lay in between. There are 17 residues in the CDR3. CDR1 and CDR2 (germline): LGHNA, YNFKEQ. The CDR3 region is CASSQGVVRRPINEQFF. CDR3 DNA sequence: TGTGCCAGCAGCCAGGGAGTTGTTAGGAGACCCATCAATGAGCAGTTCTTC.

The chain uses TRBV5-4 and TRBJ1-2; D is possibly TRBD1 (6 bases). Deletions cut 4 bases from V and 4 bases from J, with 17 bases between. The CDR3 has 15 residues. Germline CDR1 reads SGHNT; CDR2 reads YYREEE (reference sequence). The CDR3 DNA reads as TGTGCCAGCAGCCCACCCGGACAGATAGGCTATGGCTACACCTTC. Translating it yields CASSPPGQIGYGYTF.

The chain recombines TRBV5-1 with TRBJ2-7, with 7 nucleotides matching TRBD2. Germline assignment: CDR1 SGHRS and CDR2 YFSETQ. J lost 0 bases, V lost 0 bases, and 12 bases had no gene match. The CDR3 runs to 18 residues. This CDR3 is CASSLEISVGGSSYEQYF. The CDR3 region has the DNA TGCGCCAGCAGCTTGGAAATCTCGGTTGGCGGGAGCTCCTACGAGCAGTACTTC.

V usage is TRBV10-3 and J usage is TRBJ2-5; D unclear. Germline V lookup: CDR1 ENHRY, CDR2 SYGVKD. CDR3 length equals 11 residues. The V and J ends lost 3 bases and 5 bases respectively, with 4 bases between them. DNA of the CDR3: TGTGCCATCAGTGACCGTGAGACCCAGTACTTC. Translated: CAISDRETQYF.

The chain uses TRBV14 and TRBJ1-1; D is perhaps TRBD1 (5 bases). The CDR3 sequence is 13 residues long. Trimming cost V 6 bases and J 8 bases, with 16 bases left between them. Germline values: CDR1 SGHDN, CDR2 FVKESK. Here the CDR3 DNA reads TGTGCCAGCAGTATTAGAAATGACAGAGAAGCTTTCTTT. It translates to CASSIRNDREAFF.